This T cell receptor beta chain stems from a study of blood T cell repertoires in COVID-19. The length of the CDR3 is 14 residues. Trimming left V 5 bases short and J 0 bases short, with 5 bases between. Looked up from germline, CDR1 is MDHEN and CDR2 is SYDVKM. Participants had their cohort set by participant-reported clinical history. Cohort 3 donors were reported recovered after two negative PCRs, clearance, or symptom resolution. In the original processing: Reference gene primer amplification in the assay estimated nucleated cell counts. Some clones are missing from TCRdb's copy, which holds only in-frame ones; the method was immunoSEQ multiplex PCR. The V and J calls and clone size come from that table; D and trimming were worked out from the DNA. The sample shows 250,000 or so clones, roughly 88% of them seen only once.

The chain uses TRBV28 and TRBJ2-6; tentative D call: TRBD2 (5 bases). The sequenced sample consisted of PBMCs or T cells enriched from blood (not recorded which). This TCR derives from a woman aged 45-65 years who had recovered from COVID-19. CDR3 in DNA: TGTGCCAGCAGTCGGGGCTCTGGGGCCAACGTCCTGACTTTC. Its translation is CASSRGSGANVLTF.